Presented here are 23 T cell receptor beta chains from one specimen sequenced in a study of breast tumors, draining lymph nodes, adjacent tissues. TCRdb re-derived calls from the multiplex PCR reads in MiXCR, one entry per CDR3 protein. Altogether 150,000 to 200,000 distinct CDR3 sequences are present, around 33% being singletons, with the ten largest covering 3% to 4.5%. Axillary draining lymph nodes of breast cancer patients supplied the node samples. The sample taken for sequencing was axillary lymph node tissue. These receptor sequences come from a female donor with breast cancer. Some clones in this sample may be carry-over from other donors' samples.

Ten or more counts support this clonotype. V and J are TRBV19 and TRBJ2-2; no clear D. Germline CDR1 is LNHDA and CDR2 is SQIVND (reference sequence). V was trimmed by 3 bases and J by 3 bases, leaving 8 bases between them. This CDR3 has 14 amino acids. The CDR3 DNA reads as TGTGCCAGTAGTATTAAAGGTTACACCGGGGAGCTGTTTTTT. Translation: CASSIKGYTGELFF. The full variable domain, rest sourced from reference TRBV19 and TRBJ2-2, is DGGITQSPKYLFRKEGQNVTLSCEQNLNHDAMYWYRQDPGQGLRLIYYSQIVNDFQKGDIAEGYSVSREKKESFPLTVTSAQKNPTAFYLCASSIKGYTGELFFGEGSRLTVL.

This clonotype was observed many times. This chain links TRBV5-4 with TRBJ2-7, with 7 bases that match TRBD1. With V trimmed by 4 bases and J by 7 bases, 11 bases remained unmatched. Germline CDR1 is SGHNT and CDR2 is YYREEE (reference sequence). The CDR3 runs 14 residues. The CDR3 sequence is CASSLGTAYEEQYF. CDR3 nucleotides: TGTGCCAGCAGCCTAGGGACAGCCTACGAGGAGCAGTACTTC.

The V call is TRBV5-5, the J call TRBJ1-5; D is ambiguous. This CDR3 is built from 13 residues. Germline CDR1 SGHKS, CDR2 YYEKEE (reference sequence). CDR3 in amino acids: CAMLQRDNQPQHF. CDR3 bases: TGTGCTATGCTTCAACGGGACAATCAGCCCCAGCATTTT.

The chain links TRBV6-4 to TRBJ2-6; D might be TRBD2 (6 bases). The CDR3 covers 15 residues. Germline values: CDR1 MRHNA, CDR2 SNTAGT. V was trimmed by 5 bases and J by 2 bases, leaving 10 bases between them. As DNA, the CDR3 is TGTGCCAGCAGTCAACCGGGGGCTGGGGCCAACGTCCTGACTTTC. This encodes CASSQPGAGANVLTF.

The V gene is TRBV10-3, the J gene TRBJ1-4; 10 positions agree with TRBD1. V shed 2 bases, J shed 0 bases, and the junction held 3 bases outside the gene matches. The germline V gene encodes CDR1 ENHRY and CDR2 SYGVKD. The CDR3 is 17 amino acids. In nucleotides, the CDR3 is TGTGCCATCAGTGAGCCGGACAGGGGGGCAACTAATGAAAAACTGTTTTTT. It encodes CAISEPDRGATNEKLFF.

This clonotype was found many times. The chain has TRBV6-6 and TRBJ2-1; D may match TRBD1 or TRBD2 (6 bases each). V was trimmed by 0 bases and J by 5 bases, leaving 8 bases between them. The CDR3 consists of 14 residues. The germline gives CDR1 MNHNY, CDR2 SVGAGI (reference sequence). The CDR3 nucleotides read TGTGCCAGCAGTTACTCGGGGGGCAACAATGAGCAGTTCTTC. It yields the protein CASSYSGGNNEQFF.

The V call is TRBV11-2, the J call TRBJ2-7; 12 bases fit TRBD2. The germline V gene has CDR1 SGHAT and CDR2 FQNNGV. This CDR3 has 14 residues. The J segment lost 7 bases and the V segment lost 5 bases, leaving 6 bases of the junction unmatched. CDR3 protein: CASSQLAGGGEQYF. The CDR3 DNA reads as TGTGCCAGCAGCCAACTAGCGGGAGGAGGTGAGCAGTACTTC.

Only a few counts were recorded for this clonotype. A much larger clone lies a single base off, so this may be a read error. Since no conserved phenylalanine or tryptophan closes the CDR3, a read error is the likely cause. Because the CDR3's place on the DNA is in doubt, the DNA is left out and the CDR3 is given as listed by TCRdb. The chain carries TRBV24-1 and TRBJ2-7; whether TRBD2, the table's D call, matches the DNA was not checked. CDR1 is KGHDR and CDR2 is SFDVKD in the germline V gene. With termini counted, the CDR3 has 15 amino acids. CDR3 residues: CATSDSGRPLGEQCS.

The V and J genes are TRBV2 and TRBJ2-7, with D perhaps matching TRBD2 (5 bases). Trimming took 8 bases from V and 3 from J, leaving 17 bases between them. CDR1 SNHLY and CDR2 FYNNEI come from the germline V gene. The CDR3 extends over 14 amino acids. This CDR3 is CASARAAVFYEQYF. The CDR3 DNA is TGTGCCAGCGCGAGGGCAGCAGTCTTCTACGAGCAGTACTTC.

The sample holds many counts of this clonotype. The chain joins TRBV30 to TRBJ1-5, with 8 bases identical to TRBD1. CDR3 length: 13 amino acids. Trimming removed 2 bases from V and 6 bases from J; junction bases left unmatched: 3. Germline-derived CDR1 and CDR2 are GTSNPN and SVGIG (reference sequence). DNA of the CDR3: TGTGCCTGGAGTCCCAGGGGGCGTCAGCCCCAGCATTTT. This translates into CAWSPRGRQPQHF.

The gene calls are TRBV2 and TRBJ2-1; 7 bases line up with TRBD2. This CDR3 is built from 16 residues. From germline, CDR1 is SNHLY and CDR2 FYNNEI. J gave up 5 bases and V 8 bases, and 15 bases lay outside the gene matches. In nucleotides, the CDR3 is TGTGCCAGCCGGGTCAGGGCGGGGGAAACCGACAATGAGCAGTTCTTC. Translation gives CASRVRAGETDNEQFF. The entire variable domain, with the rest obtained from reference TRBV2 and TRBJ2-1, is as follows: EPEVTQTPSHQVTQMGQEVILRCVPISNHLYFYWYRQILGQKVEFLVSFYNNEISEKSEIFDDQFSVERPDGSNFTLKIRSTKLEDSAMYFCASRVRAGETDNEQFFGPGTRLTVL.

This clonotype appeared a few times. This chain uses TRBV30 with TRBJ1-5; D unresolved. Trimming removed 4 bases from V and 15 bases from J, with 25 bases in between. Germline CDR1 is GTSNPN and CDR2 is SVGIG (reference sequence). The CDR3 has 14 residues. The CDR3 here is CAWILDTRFVMGHF. The CDR3, as DNA: TGTGCCTGGATTTTAGACACCAGGTTCGTCATGGGGCATTTT. Filled out from reference TRBV30 and TRBJ1-5, the complete variable domain reads SQTIHQWPATLVQPVGSPLSLECTVEGTSNPNLYWYRQAAGRGLQLLFYSVGIGQISSEVPQNLSASRPQDRQFILSSKKLLLSDSGFYLCAWILDTRFVMGHFGDGTRLSIL.

This clonotype occurred many times. The CDR3 DNA is TGTGCCAGCAGAATCGTCGGGACCCGGCGCTACGAGCAGTACTTC. Translated, it gives CASRIVGTRRYEQYF. The chain links TRBV6-2 or TRBV6-3 to TRBJ2-7; D could derive from TRBD1 or TRBD2 (5 bases each). The CDR3 extends over 15 amino acids. The V end lost 6 bases, the J end lost 3 bases, and 18 bases lay between the germline ends. CDR1 and CDR2 from the germline V gene are MNHEY and SVGEGT.

This clonotype showed up many times. The chain links TRBV28 to TRBJ2-5; 7 bases align to TRBD1. The CDR3 length is 13 residues. V shed 7 bases, J shed 7 bases, and the junction held 9 bases outside the gene matches. Germline loops: CDR1 MDHEN, CDR2 SYDVKM. The CDR3 loop reads CASNTGTAVTQYF. In DNA form, the CDR3 reads TGTGCCAGCAATACCGGGACAGCAGTGACCCAGTACTTC.

This chain uses TRBV28 with TRBJ2-2; D might be TRBD1 (6 bases). Germline CDR1 is MDHEN and CDR2 is SYDVKM. The CDR3 is made up of 14 amino acids. The V gene lost 3 bases and the J gene lost 5 bases, with 10 bases spanning the gap. The CDR3 is CASSLSRGTGELFF. The CDR3 coding sequence is TGTGCCAGCAGTTTGAGCAGGGGTACCGGGGAGCTGTTTTTT.

In this sample, this clonotype turned up many times. The chain uses TRBV5-6 and TRBJ2-7; D unresolved. CDR3 size: 16 residues. The germline CDR1 and CDR2 sequences are SGHDT and YYEEEE. The germline V and J ends were trimmed by 0 bases and 2 bases, with 15 bases remaining between them. The CDR3 nucleotides read TGTGCCAGCAGCTTGGCCGCAGGAAAGTACACCTACGAGCAGTACTTC. It encodes CASSLAAGKYTYEQYF.

This clonotype came up many times. The rearrangement links TRBV4-3 to TRBJ2-7; TRBD2 matches 7 bases. The CDR3 consists of 14 residues. Germline V CDR1 and CDR2: LGHNA, YSLEER. The V and J ends lost 0 bases and 4 bases, in that order; junction bases with no gene match: 3. The CDR3 DNA reads TGCGCCAGCAGCCAAGATCCGGGGGGATACGAGCAGTACTTC. The encoded protein is CASSQDPGGYEQYF.

This clonotype has ten or more counts. The rearrangement links TRBV4-1 to TRBJ2-7, with TRBD1 matching over 8 bases. V was clipped by 1 base and J by 3 bases; unmatched bases: 11. Germline lookup yields CDR1 MGHRA and CDR2 YSYEKL. The CDR3 length is 17 residues. CDR3 nucleotide sequence: TGCGCCAGCAGCCAAGGCCCAGGGGGCCCGGCGGACTACGAGCAGTACTTC. The encoded protein is CASSQGPGGPADYEQYF.

The chain is built from TRBV15 and TRBJ2-2; 11 positions match TRBD2. The CDR3 spans 17 residues. V trimming: 1 base; J trimming: 2 bases; junction bases outside the gene matches: 3. The germline V gene has CDR1 LNHNV and CDR2 YYDKDF (reference sequence). As DNA, the CDR3 is TGTGCCACCAGCAGAGCACTAGCGGGAGTTAACACCGGGGAGCTGTTTTTT. Translation: CATSRALAGVNTGELFF.

This clonotype was recorded at least ten times. The chain uses TRBV20-1 and TRBJ2-3; perhaps TRBD1 as D (6 bases). This CDR3 contains 13 residues. The germline V gene has CDR1 DFQATT and CDR2 SNEGSKA (reference sequence). V lost 4 bases to trimming and J lost 0 bases, with 8 bases between them. The CDR3 bases are TGCAGTGCTACCGGACAGAGCACAGATACGCAGTATTTT. This sequence encodes CSATGQSTDTQYF.

In its sample, this clonotype was seen many times. This chain connects TRBV3-1 to TRBJ2-7; 7 bases are shared with TRBD2. This CDR3 comprises 12 residues. Trimming at V came to 3 bases and at J to 6 bases, leaving 2 bases not matched to a gene. Per the germline V gene, CDR1 is LGHDT and CDR2 is YNNKEL (reference sequence). The CDR3 region has the DNA TGTGCCAGCAGCCAGACTAGCTCCGAGCAGTACTTC. Residues: CASSQTSSEQYF.

This clonotype was seen many times. The V gene is TRBV27, the J gene TRBJ1-2; 8 positions match TRBD1. CDR1 and CDR2 (germline): MNHEY, SMNVEV (reference sequence). V trimming: 3 bases; J trimming: 4 bases; junction bases outside the gene matches: 4. The CDR3 has 14 amino acids. The DNA of the CDR3 is TGTGCCAGCAGTTTCTCGACAGGGGTCTATGGCTACACCTTC. This sequence encodes CASSFSTGVYGYTF.

V gene TRBV29-1 combines with J gene TRBJ1-4; 7 positions match TRBD1. V lost 8 bases to trimming and J lost 2 bases; unmatched junction nucleotides: 11. Germline CDR1 and CDR2: SQVTM and ANQGSEA. This CDR3 is 15 amino acids long. The CDR3 sequence: CSSPIDRATNEKLFF. The CDR3, as DNA: TGCAGCTCACCCATTGACAGGGCGACTAATGAAAAACTGTTTTTT.